This T cell receptor (beta chain) was profiled in a study of Ad26.COV2.S vaccination and SARS-CoV-2 variants (dated by TCRdb to the early 2020s). Regarding the complete study: Donors in the vaccine arm were drawn from COV1001, a multicentre, randomized, double-blind, placebo-controlled phase I-IIa trial testing Ad26.COV2.S in healthy adults. Ad26.COV2.S was administered intramuscularly at 5 x 10^10 or 1 x 10^11 viral particles, either as a single shot or as two shots given 56 days apart. Sequencing of the TCRbeta repertoire served to evaluate the specificity and breadth of SARS-CoV-2-reactive T cell receptors following Ad26.COV2.S vaccination. The TCR-sequenced set comprised around 30 samples: around 20 Ad26.COV2.S vaccine recipients, 5 placebo recipients and 8 SARS-CoV-2 convalescent individuals. Participants in the trial were split at random into five groups of five each, receiving low-dose or high-dose Ad26.COV2.S once or twice, or else placebo on both occasions. Throughout the experiments and outcome assessment, investigators stayed blinded to trial group allocation. What the research found in general, with its limitations: Compared with placebo recipients, Ad26.COV2.S recipients showed higher spike-specific TCR breadth (P = 0.0014). Comparing responses between vaccine doses or regimens was not something the study was powered to do. After vaccination, spike-specific CD8+ and CD4+ T cell responses were reported to show substantial breadth. Vaccine and placebo recipients had comparable non-spike TCR breadth, which fits with the vaccine containing only spike. It was noted by the authors that total T cell responses may have been underestimated by the TCR breadth and depth analyses.

The meaning of the sample's treatment or condition label: some 20 received Ad26.COV2.S at low or high dose, single or two shots; 5 received placebo; per-sample allocation not given. For vaccine and placebo recipients, repertoires were sequenced using samples collected on day 63 after the first injection. In Cohort 1b, more than 20 adults aged 18-55 years were enrolled at a single site in Boston, USA, between 29 July and 7 August 2020. Ad26.COV2.S consisted of a replication-incompetent adenovirus type 26 vector by which a prefusion-stabilized SARS-CoV-2 spike protein from the original Wuhan strain was expressed. The immunoSEQ Assay was the method used to sequence TCRbeta CDR3 regions. After extraction, genomic DNA underwent amplification by bias-controlled multiplex PCR, followed by high-throughput sequencing. The authors' pipeline ran thus. To quantify the absolute abundance of every unique TCRbeta CDR3 region, sequences were collapsed and filtered. T cell fraction was estimated by normalizing TCRbeta template counts to usable DNA, which was measured by amplifying reference genes present in all nucleated cells. Repertoire TCRs were annotated as SARS-CoV-2-specific by exact matching of V gene, CDR3 amino acid sequence and J gene to a known reactive TCR set. The reference SARS-CoV-2 TCR set came from MIRA and was filtered for enrichment in COVID-19-positive ImmuneCODE repertoires, removing public or cross-reactive TCRs. Using the MIRA antigens, annotated TCRs were further analysed by specific ORF or by position within an ORF. Depth was the summed frequency of annotated unique rearrangements, while breadth was defined as annotated unique rearrangements over total unique productive rearrangements. Group comparisons of TCR breadth used two-sided Wilcoxon rank-sum tests. What TCRdb holds here is the immuneACCESS table cut down to in-frame rearrangements. Part of the clones is not present; checked against another copy, under half of the missing clones reflect an unresolved V gene, and the others are unexplained. That table is the source of V, J and clone size, and D and trimming were worked out from the DNA. The sample table records some 400,000 clones; about nine tenths of these occur just once. The ten most abundant clones make up approximately 1.9% of the sample.

The trim is 9 bases for V and 7 bases for J, with a gap of 18 bases between the germline ends. Looking up the germline V gene (reference sequence) yields CDR1 MNHEY and CDR2 SMNVEV. The CDR3, cysteine through phenylalanine, is 14 amino acids long. Only the CDR3 portion is preserved as DNA: 42 bases, with reading frame beginning at the first base. With respect to this clone: Its binding antigen is unknown. Per-nucleotide qualities are absent, and no much larger clonotype sits a single base away.

This specimen was peripheral blood, taken in a trial of Ad26.COV2.S vaccine versus placebo. The chain is encoded by TRBV27 joined to TRBJ1-4; the D gene is not confidently resolved. The TCR was taken from a person between 18 and 65 years old who received the Ad26.COV2.S COVID-19 vaccine or a placebo. The DNA reads as follows: TGTGCCAGTAGTGGACGGGGAGGGAGTGAAAAACTGTTTTTT. It specifies CASSGRGGSEKLFF.